The present entry profiles one TCR beta chain with its context. The data were produced by immunoSEQ multiplex PCR, yet TCRdb's version contains in-frame clones alone and is incomplete. Of tens of thousands of clones in the sample, approximately 90% were seen once. This record belongs to a study of OX40 agonist ivuxolimab in advanced cancers. There are 12 residues in the CDR3. The germline CDR1 and CDR2 sequences are SQVTM and ANQGSEA. V lost 4 bases to trimming and J lost 5 bases, with 10 bases between them. The gene calls are TRBV29-1 and TRBJ2-3, with D perhaps TRBD2 (6 bases). The material was CD4+ or CD8+ T cells sorted from blood, obtained in a trial of the OX40 agonist ivuxolimab. This sequence was found in an adult with an advanced solid tumor such as melanoma, head and neck, liver or kidney cancer. The DNA for the CDR3 is TGCAGCGTTGTAGGGACTGAAGATACGCAGTATTTT. Translation gives CSVVGTEDTQYF.